This T cell receptor (beta chain) appears in the sequencing data of a study of OX40 agonist ivuxolimab in advanced cancers. At the level of the study: Earlier treatment with anti-PD-1, anti-PD-L1 or anti-CTLA-4 was permitted, and under 50% had received some. There were three patients with partial responses, one having hepatocellular carcinoma and two cutaneous melanoma.

Findings of the study overall: CD4+ and CD8+ blood T cells expanded clonally by week 6 at 0.1 to 3.0 mg/kg.

On cycle 4 day 1 and cycle 7 day 1, as well as at baseline, blood was sampled. Turning to this clone: Its antigen is undetermined.

The germline V and J ends were trimmed by 4 bases and 1 base, with 8 bases remaining between them. The CDR3 contains 13 residues. Germline V gene sequence: CDR1 MRHNA, CDR2 SNTAGT. Here immunoSEQ multiplex PCR was the method, and the copy in TCRdb shows in-frame clones only, minus some. The sample holds roughly 60,000 clones, around 86% seen once. This receptor was obtained from an adult with an advanced solid tumor such as melanoma, head and neck, liver or kidney cancer. The sample was CD4+ or CD8+ T cells sorted from blood, taken in a trial of the OX40 agonist ivuxolimab. The rearrangement links TRBV6-4 to TRBJ2-7; a weak D match, TRBD1 (5 bases). Here the CDR3 reads CASSVDSSYEQYF. The CDR3 DNA reads as TGTGCCAGCAGTGTTGACAGTTCCTACGAGCAGTACTTC.